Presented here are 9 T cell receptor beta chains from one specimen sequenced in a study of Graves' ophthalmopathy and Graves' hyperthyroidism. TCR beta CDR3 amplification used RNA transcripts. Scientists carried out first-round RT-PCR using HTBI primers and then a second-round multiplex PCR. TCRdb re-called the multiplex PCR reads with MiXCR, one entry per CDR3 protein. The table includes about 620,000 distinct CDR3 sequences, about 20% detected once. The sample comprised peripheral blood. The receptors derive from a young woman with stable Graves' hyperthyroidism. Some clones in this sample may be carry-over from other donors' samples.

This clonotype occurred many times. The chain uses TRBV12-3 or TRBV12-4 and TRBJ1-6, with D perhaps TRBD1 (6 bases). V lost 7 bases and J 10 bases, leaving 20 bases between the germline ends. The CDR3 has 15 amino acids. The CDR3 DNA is TGTGCCAGCACCCTGGCCGGGGGGCTCGGATCACCCCTCCACTTT. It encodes CASTLAGGLGSPLHF.

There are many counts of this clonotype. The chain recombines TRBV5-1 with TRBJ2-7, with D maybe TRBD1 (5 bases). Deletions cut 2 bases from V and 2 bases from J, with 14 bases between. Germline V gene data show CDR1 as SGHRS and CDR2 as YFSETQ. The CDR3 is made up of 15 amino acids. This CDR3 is CASSFTGSATYEQYF. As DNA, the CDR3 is TGCGCCAGCAGCTTTACAGGCTCCGCAACCTACGAGCAGTACTTC. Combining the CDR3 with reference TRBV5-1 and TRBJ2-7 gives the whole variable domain KAGVTQTPRYLIKTRGQQVTLSCSPISGHRSVSWYQQTPGQGLQFLFEYFSETQRNKGNFPGRFSGRQFSNSRSEMNVSTLELGDSALYLCASSFTGSATYEQYFGPGTRLTVT.

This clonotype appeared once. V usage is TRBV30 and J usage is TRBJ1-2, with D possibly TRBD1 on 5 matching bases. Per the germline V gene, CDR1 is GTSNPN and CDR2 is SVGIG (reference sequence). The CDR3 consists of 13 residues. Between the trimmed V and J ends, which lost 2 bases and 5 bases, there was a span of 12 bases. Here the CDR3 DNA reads TGTGCCTGGAGTCAGGGCGGGAGTTATGGCTACACCTTC. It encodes CAWSQGGSYGYTF.

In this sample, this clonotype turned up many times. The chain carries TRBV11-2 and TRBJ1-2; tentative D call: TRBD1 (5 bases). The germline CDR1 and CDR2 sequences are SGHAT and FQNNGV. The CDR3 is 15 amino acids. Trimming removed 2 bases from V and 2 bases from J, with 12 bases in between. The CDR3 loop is CASSLSPGGNYGYTF. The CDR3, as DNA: TGTGCCAGCAGCTTAAGCCCCGGGGGGAACTATGGCTACACCTTC.

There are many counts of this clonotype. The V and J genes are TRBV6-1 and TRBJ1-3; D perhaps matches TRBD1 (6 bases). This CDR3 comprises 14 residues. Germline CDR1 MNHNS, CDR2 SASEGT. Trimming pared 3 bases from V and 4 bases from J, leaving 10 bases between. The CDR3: CASSDWTAGNTIYF. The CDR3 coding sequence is TGTGCCAGCAGTGATTGGACAGCAGGAAACACCATATATTTT.

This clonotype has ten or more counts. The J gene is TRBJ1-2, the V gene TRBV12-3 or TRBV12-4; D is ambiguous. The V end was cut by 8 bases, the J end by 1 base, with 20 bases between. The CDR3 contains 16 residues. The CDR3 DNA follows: TGTGCCAGCGGATCCCCGGCCGCAGTGAATAACTATGGCTACACCTTC. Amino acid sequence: CASGSPAAVNNYGYTF.

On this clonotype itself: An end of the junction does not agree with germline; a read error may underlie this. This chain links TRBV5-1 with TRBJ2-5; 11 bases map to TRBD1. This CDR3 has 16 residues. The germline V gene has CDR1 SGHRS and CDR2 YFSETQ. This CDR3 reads CASSPGTGGYQESQYF. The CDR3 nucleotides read TGCGCCAGCAGCCCGGGGACAGGGGGTTATCAAGAGAGCCAGTACTTC.

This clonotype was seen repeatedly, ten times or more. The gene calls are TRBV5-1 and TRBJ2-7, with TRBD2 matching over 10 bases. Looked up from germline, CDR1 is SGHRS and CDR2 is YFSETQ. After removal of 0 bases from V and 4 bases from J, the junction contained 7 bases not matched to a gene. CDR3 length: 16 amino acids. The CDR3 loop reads CASSLAGLAGVYEQYF. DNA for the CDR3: TGCGCCAGCAGCTTGGCCGGGCTAGCGGGAGTTTACGAGCAGTACTTC.

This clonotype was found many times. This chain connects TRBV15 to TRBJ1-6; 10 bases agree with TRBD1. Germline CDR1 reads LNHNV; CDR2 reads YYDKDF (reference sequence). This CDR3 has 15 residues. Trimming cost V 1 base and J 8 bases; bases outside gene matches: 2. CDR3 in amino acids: CATSRAGTGDSPLHF. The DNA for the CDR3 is TGTGCCACCAGCAGAGCCGGGACAGGGGATTCACCCCTCCACTTT.